These 27 T cell receptor beta chains were sequenced from one sample in a study of cytomegalovirus exposure and HLA in healthy donors. This table comes from immunoSEQ multiplex PCR, and its TCRdb copy is limited to in-frame clones, with some not included. The data contain under 250,000 clones, around 87% of them singletons. The sequencing sample was made of PBMCs. These receptors were obtained from a woman aged 18 to 35 in good health and CMV-seropositive.

V and J are TRBV5-6 and TRBJ2-7; the D gene is possibly TRBD2 (6 bases). Trimming cost V 2 bases and J 7 bases, with 7 bases left between them. CDR3 length: 11 amino acids. Germline assignment: CDR1 SGHDT and CDR2 YYEEEE. In DNA, the CDR3 is TGTGCCAGCAGCTTCGGAGGGGAGCAGTACTTC. Amino acids: CASSFGGEQYF.

This rearrangement joins TRBV4-1 to TRBJ1-5; D gene uncertain. CDR3 size: 15 residues. CDR1 is MGHRA and CDR2 is YSYEKL in the germline V gene. Trimming took off 4 bases at V and 1 base at J, with 11 bases between the two ends. The CDR3 nucleotides read TGCGCCAGCAGCCGAGGTCGATCCAGCAATCAGCCCCAGCATTTT. Its protein is CASSRGRSSNQPQHF.

This chain links TRBV7-9 with TRBJ1-1; D uncertain. CDR3 size: 14 residues. V dropped 2 bases and J dropped 2 bases, with 9 bases sitting between them. CDR1 is SEHNR and CDR2 is FQNEAQ in the germline V gene (reference sequence). The CDR3 DNA follows: TGTGCCAGCAGCTTAAGACAAGCCAACACTGAAGCTTTCTTT. It yields the protein CASSLRQANTEAFF.

The chain links TRBV5-1 to TRBJ2-1; 13 bases fit TRBD2. V was clipped by 7 bases and J by 3 bases; unmatched bases: 7. This CDR3 region has 16 residues. Per germline, CDR1 SGHRS and CDR2 YFSETQ. The CDR3 sequence is CASGRLAGGGYNEQFF. The CDR3 DNA follows: TGCGCCAGCGGAAGACTAGCGGGAGGTGGCTACAATGAGCAGTTCTTC.

This chain links TRBV27 with TRBJ2-7; 7 nucleotides align to TRBD2. Germline V lookup: CDR1 MNHEY, CDR2 SMNVEV (reference sequence). J was trimmed by 5 bases and V by 6 bases; bases with no gene match: 10. The CDR3 contains 14 residues. The CDR3 DNA reads as TGTGCCAGCAGAAGGGGCGGGAGTAGGAACGAGCAGTACTTC. The encoded protein is CASRRGGSRNEQYF.

The chain joins TRBV4-1 to TRBJ1-2; perhaps TRBD1 as D (6 bases). V gave up 4 bases and J gave up 3 bases, with 15 bases separating them. The germline V gene has CDR1 MGHRA and CDR2 YSYEKL. The CDR3 has 15 amino acids. The CDR3 nucleotides read TGCGCCAGCAGCCCTTTCACGCCAGGGGACTATGGCTACACCTTC. Translating gives CASSPFTPGDYGYTF.

This clone came up once. The chain links TRBV30 to TRBJ2-7, with D hard to call. CDR3 length equals 14 residues. Trimming cost V 2 bases and J 0 bases, with 11 bases left between them. CDR1 is GTSNPN, CDR2 SVGIG, per germline (reference sequence). CDR3 loop: CAWSPGLSSYEQYF. Written as DNA, the CDR3 is TGTGCCTGGAGTCCAGGTTTAAGCTCCTACGAGCAGTACTTC.

This rearrangement joins TRBV5-1 to TRBJ1-2; 12 bases map to TRBD1. The CDR3 contains 20 residues. CDR1 SGHRS and CDR2 YFSETQ come from the germline V gene. V trimming: 0 bases; J trimming: 0 bases; junction bases outside the gene matches: 12. CDR3 in amino acids: CASSLDLGTGGGMANYGYTF. CDR3 nucleotide sequence: TGCGCCAGCAGCTTGGACTTAGGGACAGGGGGCGGTATGGCTAACTATGGCTACACCTTC.

The chain is built from TRBV9 and TRBJ2-1; maybe TRBD2 (7 bases). V was clipped by 7 bases and J by 8 bases, with 13 bases between them. CDR3 length: 12 amino acids. From germline, CDR1 is SGDLS and CDR2 YYNGEE. CDR3: CASARGGDEQFF. The CDR3 nucleotides are TGTGCCAGCGCGAGGGGGGGAGATGAGCAGTTCTTC.

This clone was seen just once. The chain has TRBV27 and TRBJ2-1; 12 bases are a match to TRBD2. The V gene end was trimmed by 9 bases and the J gene end by 7 bases; junction bases not matched to a gene: 7. Germline V CDR1 and CDR2: MNHEY, SMNVEV (reference sequence). The CDR3 has 14 amino acids. This chain's CDR3 is CASSASGRVNEQFF. The CDR3 DNA reads TGTGCCAGTTCTGCTAGCGGGAGGGTTAATGAGCAGTTCTTC.

V and J are TRBV5-1 and TRBJ1-2; TRBD1 matches 7 bases. Germline CDR1 is SGHRS and CDR2 is YFSETQ. CDR3 size: 15 residues. The J segment lost 3 bases and the V segment lost 4 bases, leaving 9 bases of the junction unmatched. CDR3 sequence: CASSGETGTHYGYTF. Here the CDR3 DNA reads TGCGCCAGCAGCGGCGAGACAGGGACCCACTATGGCTACACCTTC.

The chain combines TRBV28 with TRBJ1-1; D unclear. The CDR3 runs 14 residues. Germline V gene data show CDR1 as MDHEN and CDR2 as SYDVKM. V was shortened by 6 bases and J by 4 bases, with 15 bases between the two germline ends. The CDR3 sequence: CASSPRALRTEAFF. CDR3 DNA: TGTGCCAGCAGCCCCCGTGCATTGCGCACTGAAGCTTTCTTT.

J is TRBJ2-6 and V is TRBV4-2; 7 bases fit TRBD2. Germline V lookup: CDR1 LGHNA, CDR2 YNFKEQ. With V trimmed by 4 bases and J by 1 base, 4 bases remained unmatched. The CDR3 length is 16 residues. The CDR3 nucleotides are TGTGCCAGCAGCCCGAGGGAGGGGTCTGGGGCCAACGTCCTGACTTTC. Its translation: CASSPREGSGANVLTF.

This chain joins TRBV4-1 and TRBJ2-5; D gene uncertain. Germline V gene data show CDR1 as MGHRA and CDR2 as YSYEKL. This CDR3 region has 13 residues. With 2 bases removed from V and 5 bases from J, the gap between germline ends came to 9 bases. CDR3 sequence reads: CASSQTLVETQYF. The CDR3 nucleotides are TGCGCCAGCAGCCAAACTCTGGTGGAGACCCAGTACTTC.

This clone was detected only a few times. The chain couples TRBV19 to TRBJ1-2; no clear D. Deletions cut 4 bases from V and 6 bases from J, with 15 bases between. CDR3 length: 14 residues. Germline-derived CDR1 and CDR2 are LNHDA and SQIVND (reference sequence). The CDR3 DNA reads TGTGCCAGTAGTACCGTCGGGGATTGGGATGGCTACACCTTC. Its protein product is CASSTVGDWDGYTF.

This clone was counted a few times. V gene TRBV4-1 combines with J gene TRBJ1-2, with D tentatively TRBD1 (5 bases). Between the trimmed V and J ends, which lost 0 bases and 6 bases, there was a span of 11 bases. Germline V gene sequence: CDR1 MGHRA, CDR2 YSYEKL. The CDR3 is 14 amino acids. CDR3 in amino acids: CASSQEGRADGYTF. The CDR3 DNA sequence: TGCGCCAGCAGCCAAGAGGGCAGGGCCGATGGCTACACCTTC.

V usage is TRBV5-1 and J usage is TRBJ2-1; D gene ambiguous. V lost 0 bases, J lost 6 bases, and 4 bases lay in between. The CDR3 sequence is 12 residues long. Germline V gene data show CDR1 as SGHRS and CDR2 as YFSETQ. DNA for the CDR3: TGCGCCAGCAGCTTGGAGAGCAATGAGCAGTTCTTC. Translation gives CASSLESNEQFF.

This clone appeared a single time. The CDR3 DNA reads TGTGCCAGCAGCCCCCCCCAGCGCTCCCGGGACGAGCAGTACTTC. This encodes CASSPPQRSRDEQYF. The rearrangement uses TRBV9 and TRBJ2-7, with D uncertain. The CDR3 consists of 15 residues. Germline values: CDR1 SGDLS, CDR2 YYNGEE. V was clipped by 4 bases and J by 5 bases, with 19 bases between them.

This chain joins TRBV10-2 and TRBJ1-1; 8 nucleotides agree with TRBD1. The CDR3 extends over 12 amino acids. J gave up 1 base and V 8 bases, and 0 bases lay outside the gene matches. Germline V gene lookup returns CDR1 WSHSY and CDR2 SAAADI. Here the CDR3 reads CASGQGNTEAFF. The CDR3 bases are TGCGCCAGCGGACAGGGGAACACTGAAGCTTTCTTT.

This chain joins TRBV27 and TRBJ1-1, with D maybe TRBD1 (5 bases). V lost 2 bases and J lost 0, with 10 bases in between. Germline V gene sequence: CDR1 MNHEY, CDR2 SMNVEV (reference sequence). The CDR3 is made up of 15 amino acids. The CDR3 loop is CASSLTGSLNTEAFF. The CDR3 nucleotides read TGTGCCAGCAGTTTAACAGGCAGCCTGAACACTGAAGCTTTCTTT.

This chain uses TRBV4-1 with TRBJ2-7; TRBD2 matches 11 bases. This CDR3 has 15 amino acids. V shed 3 bases and J 4 bases; nucleotides not matched to a gene: 5. From germline, CDR1 is MGHRA and CDR2 YSYEKL. CDR3 DNA sequence: TGCGCCAGCAGCCACCCGGGGACTAGCGGTTACGAGCAGTACTTC. Translated: CASSHPGTSGYEQYF.

In this sample, this clone turned up once. The V and J genes are TRBV5-1 and TRBJ1-1, with D perhaps matching TRBD1 (6 bases). Germline V gene sequence: CDR1 SGHRS, CDR2 YFSETQ. Deletions cut 4 bases from V and 1 base from J, with 8 bases between. CDR3 length: 13 residues. CDR3 protein: CASSAQGNTEAFF. The CDR3 bases are TGCGCCAGCAGCGCACAGGGGAACACTGAAGCTTTCTTT.

V and J are TRBV19 and TRBJ2-1; 7 positions match TRBD2. Germline values: CDR1 LNHDA, CDR2 SQIVND (reference sequence). There are 13 residues in the CDR3. Losses at the gene ends were 8 bases for V and 3 bases for J; bases not matched to a gene: 4. The CDR3 nucleotides are TGTGCCAGTGTAGCGGGCCTCTACAATGAGCAGTTCTTC. Its protein product is CASVAGLYNEQFF.

This clone was counted a single time. This chain links TRBV19 with TRBJ2-7; D is unresolved. The germline V gene encodes CDR1 LNHDA and CDR2 SQIVND (reference sequence). V lost 6 bases and J lost 4, with 16 bases in between. This CDR3 spans 14 amino acids. CDR3 amino acids: CASRTPRSDYEQYF. The CDR3 DNA reads TGTGCCAGTAGAACTCCGAGGTCCGATTACGAGCAGTACTTC. The variable domain in full, completed from reference TRBV19 and TRBJ2-7, reads DGGITQSPKYLFRKEGQNVTLSCEQNLNHDAMYWYRQDPGQGLRLIYYSQIVNDFQKGDIAEGYSVSREKKESFPLTVTSAQKNPTAFYLCASRTPRSDYEQYFGPGTRLTVT.

The chain joins TRBV15 to TRBJ2-7, with a weak D call TRBD2 (5 bases). Per germline, CDR1 LNHNV and CDR2 YYDKDF (reference sequence). Trimming stripped 4 bases from V and 0 bases from J, with 10 bases between. The CDR3 extends over 14 amino acids. CDR3 in amino acids: CATSTTRGSYEQYF. The DNA of the CDR3 is TGTGCCACCAGCACAACACGGGGCTCCTACGAGCAGTACTTC.

This chain uses TRBV27 with TRBJ1-5; 9 positions match TRBD1. Trimming at V came to 8 bases and at J to 5 bases, leaving 7 bases not matched to a gene. This CDR3 has 14 amino acids. Germline V lookup: CDR1 MNHEY, CDR2 SMNVEV (reference sequence). CDR3 DNA: TGTGCCAGCCAGAGGACAGGGGATGATCAGCCCCAGCATTTT. Protein sequence: CASQRTGDDQPQHF.

The V call is TRBV28, the J call TRBJ2-5; D call uncertain. Per the germline V gene, CDR1 is MDHEN and CDR2 is SYDVKM. CDR3 length: 14 amino acids. V was shortened by 1 base and J by 0 bases, with 6 bases between the two germline ends. The CDR3 sequence is CASSLYGYQETQYF. For the CDR3, the DNA is TGTGCCAGCAGTTTATACGGGTACCAAGAGACCCAGTACTTC.